What follows is one TCR beta chain and its context. Its antigen remains unknown. The data were obtained in a study of T cell responses to AZD1222 COVID-19 vaccine. Study observations and caveats: Regions left unmutated in variants are reportedly the target of nearly half of spike-specific TCRs. There were mostly white British donors and more females than males, and clonal diversity was possibly underestimated. Just five or six AZD1222 recipients were seropositive at baseline.

CDR3 size: 15 residues. Germline V gives CDR1 MNHEY, CDR2 SMNVEV (reference sequence). Trimming took off 6 bases at V and 7 bases at J, with 19 bases between the two ends. Libraries were prepared by immunoSEQ multiplex PCR; TCRdb keeps only in-frame clonotypes and omits some of them. The table lists around 120,000 clones, about 85% of them singletons. This receptor was obtained from an adult in good health. Sequencing used peripheral blood, obtained on day 0 of AZD1222 vaccination. The chain has TRBV27 and TRBJ2-1; unclear D gene. The CDR3: CASRPGPKGRNEQFF. In DNA, the CDR3 is TGTGCCAGCAGGCCCGGGCCCAAGGGTCGGAATGAGCAGTTCTTC.